This T cell receptor beta chain was sequenced in a study of cytomegalovirus exposure and HLA in healthy donors. Findings of the study overall: It was fewer than 200 TCR beta chains that were listed as cytomegalovirus-associated.

Notes on this clone: Its matching antigen is unknown.

The PCR made use of 60 Vbeta and 13 Jbeta primers. The protocol was immunoSEQ multiplex PCR, while the TCRdb copy is restricted to in-frame clones and leaves out a portion. The sample lists roughly 99,000 clones, approximately 76% occurring once. Each of the donors was a healthy bone marrow donor. Sequenced input: PBMCs. This sequence was found in a man in his late teens or twenties in good health and CMV-seronegative.

The CDR3 nucleotides are TGTGCCAGCTCATCTGGGCTGAACACCGGGGAGCTGTTTTTT. Translating gives CASSSGLNTGELFF. The rearrangement links TRBV18 to TRBJ2-2; D is unclear. Trimming took 5 bases from V and 1 from J, leaving 8 bases between them. The CDR3 covers 14 residues. Looked up from germline, CDR1 is KGHSH and CDR2 is LQKENI.